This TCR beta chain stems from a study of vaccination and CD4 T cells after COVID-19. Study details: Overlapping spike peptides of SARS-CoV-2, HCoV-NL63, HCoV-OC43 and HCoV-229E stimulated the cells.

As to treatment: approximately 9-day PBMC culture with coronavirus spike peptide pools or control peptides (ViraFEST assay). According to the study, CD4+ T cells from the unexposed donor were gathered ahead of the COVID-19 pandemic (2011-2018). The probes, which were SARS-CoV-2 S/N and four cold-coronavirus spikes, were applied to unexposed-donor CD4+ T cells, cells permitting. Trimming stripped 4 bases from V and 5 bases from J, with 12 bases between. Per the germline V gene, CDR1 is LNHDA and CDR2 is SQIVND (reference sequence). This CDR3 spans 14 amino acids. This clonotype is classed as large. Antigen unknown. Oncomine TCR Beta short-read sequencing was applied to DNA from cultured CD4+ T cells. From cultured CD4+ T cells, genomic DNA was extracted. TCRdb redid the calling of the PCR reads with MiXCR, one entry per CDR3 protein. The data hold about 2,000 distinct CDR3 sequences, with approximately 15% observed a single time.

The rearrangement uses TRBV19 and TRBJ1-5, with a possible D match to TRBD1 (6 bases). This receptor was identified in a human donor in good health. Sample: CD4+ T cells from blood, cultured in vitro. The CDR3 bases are TGTGCCAGTAGTACCCGGGGGGGGCATCAGCCCCAGCATTTT. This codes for CASSTRGGHQPQHF. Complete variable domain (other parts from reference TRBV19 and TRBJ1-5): DGGITQSPKYLFRKEGQNVTLSCEQNLNHDAMYWYRQDPGQGLRLIYYSQIVNDFQKGDIAEGYSVSREKKESFPLTVTSAQKNPTAFYLCASSTRGGHQPQHFGDGTRLSIL.